A selection of T cell receptor beta chains follows, all from one sample in a study of technical replicates of blood from several donors. Assay: immunoSEQ multiplex PCR; the TCRdb copy retains only in-frame clones and omits some. This sample has 80,000 to 95,000 clones, with about 96% found just once. The sequencing sample was made of T cells isolated from PBMCs. The receptors here all came from a human donor in good health. The CDR3 runs from the conserved cysteine through the conserved F or W. The D gene is left open where the match is weak. The size of a clone is reported for some rows only, either as once, few or many, or as a class for expanded clones.

CASSFVSGETQYF,TGTGCCAGCAGCTTTGTTTCGGGAGAGACCCAGTACTTC,NA,TRBV7-9,NA,TRBJ2-5
CASSLAGGAPNYGYTF,TGTGCCAGCAGCTTAGCAGGAGGAGCACCTAACTATGGCTACACCTTC,NA,TRBV7-2,NA,TRBJ1-2
CASSIDRGLAGQETQYF,TGTGCCAGTAGTATAGATCGGGGACTAGCGGGGCAAGAGACCCAGTACTTC,NA,TRBV19,TRBD2,TRBJ2-5
CASSPTVLSGNTIYF,TGTGCCAGCAGCCCGACAGTTCTCTCTGGAAACACCATATATTTT,NA,TRBV9,NA,TRBJ1-3
CASSQREASTDTQYF,TGTGCCAGCAGCCAGCGGGAGGCTAGCACAGATACGCAGTATTTT,NA,TRBV6-5,TRBD2,TRBJ2-3
CASSSSGPTSGGDTQYF,TGTGCCAGCAGCTCATCCGGTCCGACTAGTGGGGGAGATACGCAGTATTTT,NA,TRBV7-3,NA,TRBJ2-3
CASSYVAGSYEQYF,TGTGCCAGCAGTTACGTGGCAGGGTCCTACGAGCAGTACTTC,once,TRBV6-5,NA,TRBJ2-7
CASSQTGPGTDTQYF,TGTGCCAGCTCACAAACAGGGCCCGGCACAGATACGCAGTATTTT,NA,TRBV18,NA,TRBJ2-3
CASSLGTSNNEQFF,TGTGCCAGCAGCTTAGGGACTAGCAACAATGAGCAGTTCTTC,NA,TRBV6-5,TRBD2,TRBJ2-1
CASSLRRASTDTQYF,TGTGCCAGCAGCTTAAGGCGGGCTAGCACAGATACGCAGTATTTT,NA,TRBV7-3,NA,TRBJ2-3
CASSTFRDTREETQYF,TGTGCCAGCAGTACCTTCCGGGACACTCGGGAAGAGACCCAGTACTTC,NA,TRBV6-6,NA,TRBJ2-5
CSVYEYGYTF,TGCAGCGTTTATGAGTATGGCTACACCTTC,once,TRBV29-1,NA,TRBJ1-2
CASSPWHLRTEAFF,TGTGCCAGCAGCCCGTGGCACCTTCGCACTGAAGCTTTCTTT,NA,TRBV5-5,NA,TRBJ1-1
CASSQWTGGYTGELFF,TGCGCCAGCAGCCAGTGGACAGGGGGATACACCGGGGAGCTGTTTTTT,NA,TRBV4-1,TRBD1,TRBJ2-2
CASSPGGYSNQPQHF,TGCGCCAGCAGCCCAGGGGGATATAGCAATCAGCCCCAGCATTTT,NA,TRBV5-1,TRBD1,TRBJ1-5
CASSVESGLNTEAFF,TGTGCCAGCAGCGTAGAGTCCGGGTTGAACACTGAAGCTTTCTTT,NA,TRBV9,NA,TRBJ1-1
CASSAVQGADTQYF,TGTGCCAGCAGCGCAGTACAGGGGGCAGATACGCAGTATTTT,NA,TRBV6-1,TRBD1,TRBJ2-3
CASSPTSGEQFF,TGTGCCAGCAGCCCTACTTCCGGTGAGCAGTTCTTC,NA,TRBV7-3,NA,TRBJ2-1
CASSQRTGDEQYF,TGCGCCAGCAGCCAAAGGACAGGAGACGAGCAGTACTTC,NA,TRBV4-1,TRBD1,TRBJ2-7
CASSVAGLQETQYF,TGTGCCAGCAGCGTAGCTGGACTCCAAGAGACCCAGTACTTC,NA,TRBV9,NA,TRBJ2-5
CASSQVRVFEELFF,TGCGCCAGCAGCCAGGTCCGGGTATTCGAGGAACTGTTTTTT,NA,TRBV4-1,NA,TRBJ1-4
CASSSTSGSINEQFF,TGTGCCAGTAGTTCGACTAGCGGGAGTATCAATGAGCAGTTCTTC,NA,TRBV19,TRBD2,TRBJ2-1
CASSLDPGTGQREQYF,TGTGCCAGCAGCTTAGACCCTGGGACAGGGCAACGCGAGCAGTACTTC,NA,TRBV7-2,TRBD1,TRBJ2-7
CASSPVLNTEAFF,TGTGCCAGTAGCCCTGTCTTGAACACTGAAGCTTTCTTT,NA,TRBV19,NA,TRBJ1-1
CASSSLAGQLGNIQYF,TGTGCCAGCTCATCACTAGCGGGCCAACTAGGAAACATTCAGTACTTC,NA,TRBV18,TRBD2,TRBJ2-4
CASSLDAGDNEQFF,TGCGCCAGCAGCTTGGATGCGGGAGACAATGAGCAGTTCTTC,NA,TRBV5-1,TRBD2,TRBJ2-1
CASSPNRRGTTTYNEQFF,TGTGCCAGCAGCCCGAATCGGCGCGGGACGACTACCTACAATGAGCAGTTCTTC,NA,TRBV11-2,NA,TRBJ2-1
CASSPRSGETQYF,TGTGCCAGCAGCCCCCGGTCCGGGGAGACCCAGTACTTC,once,TRBV7-2,NA,TRBJ2-5
CAGSQDAVKQFF,TGTGCCGGTTCCCAAGACGCGGTGAAGCAGTTCTTC,NA,TRBV2,NA,TRBJ2-1
CASSYSTGATDTQYF,TGTGCCAGCAGTTACTCTACGGGAGCGACAGATACGCAGTATTTT,NA,TRBV6-6,NA,TRBJ2-3
CASSQRGQGGRYEQYF,TGCGCCAGCAGCCAGAGGGGACAGGGGGGGAGATACGAGCAGTACTTC,NA,TRBV4-1,TRBD1,TRBJ2-7
CATSREGQANEKLFF,TGTGCCACCAGCAGAGAGGGCCAAGCTAATGAAAAACTGTTTTTT,NA,TRBV15,NA,TRBJ1-4
CASSPQRGGFNEQFF,TGTGCCAGCAGCCCCCAGCGGGGGGGGTTCAATGAGCAGTTCTTC,NA,TRBV7-9,TRBD2,TRBJ2-1
CASSVEGTGDEQYF,TGTGCCAGCAGCGTAGAGGGGACAGGGGACGAGCAGTACTTC,NA,TRBV9,TRBD1,TRBJ2-7
CASGMSGRVSYEQYF,TGTGCCAGCGGGATGAGCGGGAGAGTTTCCTACGAGCAGTACTTC,NA,TRBV9,TRBD2,TRBJ2-7
CASSSSGTGHHNEQFF,TGCGCCAGCAGCTCGAGTGGGACAGGGCACCACAATGAGCAGTTCTTC,NA,TRBV5-1,TRBD1,TRBJ2-1
CASSFKPPGQGLNIQYF,TGCGCCAGCAGCTTTAAGCCCCCGGGACAGGGTTTAAACATTCAGTACTTC,NA,TRBV5-1,TRBD1,TRBJ2-4
CASSKTSGSTDTQYF,TGTGCCAGCAGTAAAACTAGCGGTAGCACAGATACGCAGTATTTT,NA,TRBV2,TRBD2,TRBJ2-3
CASASYRDEQYF,TGTGCCAGCGCAAGCTACAGGGACGAGCAGTACTTC,NA,TRBV6-5,NA,TRBJ2-7
CASSSVAGIYEQYF,TGTGCCAGCAGTTCCGTAGCGGGGATATACGAGCAGTACTTC,NA,TRBV27,TRBD2,TRBJ2-7